One sample yielded the 9 T cell receptor beta chains listed below, sequenced in a study of shared clonotypes between healthy human individuals. Generated by immunoSEQ multiplex PCR, the TCRdb table keeps only in-frame clones and is missing some. The repertoire has some 1 million clones, roughly 70% of them found once; the top ten carry approximately 1.5%. The sequencing input was memory CD4+ T cells sorted from blood. Stated subset: CD45RA-negative fraction. The receptor set was obtained from a man between 18 and 29 years old in good health.

The rearrangement links TRBV7-2 to TRBJ2-7, with TRBD2 identical over 9 bases. The CDR3 spans 15 residues. With V trimmed by 5 bases and J by 4 bases, 9 bases remained unmatched. Germline V lookup: CDR1 SGHTA, CDR2 FQGNSA. The CDR3 loop is CASSPGGTSSYEQYF. CDR3 DNA: TGTGCCAGCAGCCCCGGTGGGACTAGCAGTTACGAGCAGTACTTC.

About this clone itself: This specimen includes other DNA sequences encoding the same CDR3. The chain combines TRBV7-2 with TRBJ1-2, with D tentatively TRBD1 (6 bases). This CDR3 has 12 amino acids. In germline, CDR1 is SGHTA, CDR2 FQGNSA. Trimming removed 1 base at V and 7 bases at J, with 7 bases between. CDR3 nucleotide sequence: TGTGCCAGCAGCTTAGACAGGGCTGGCTACACCTTC. It yields the protein CASSLDRAGYTF.

This chain joins TRBV5-1 and TRBJ2-5, with TRBD2 matching over 7 bases. V was clipped by 3 bases and J by 2 bases; unmatched bases: 10. Germline-derived CDR1 and CDR2 are SGHRS and YFSETQ. The CDR3 extends over 16 amino acids. DNA for the CDR3: TGCGCCAGCAGCTCCGGACTAGTCGGGGGGCAAGAGACCCAGTACTTC. Translation: CASSSGLVGGQETQYF.

This clone has a single count. The chain uses TRBV2 and TRBJ1-2, with 7 bases aligning to TRBD1. The CDR3 is 14 residues long. V lost 4 bases to trimming and J lost 7 bases; unmatched junction nucleotides: 9. The germline CDR1 and CDR2 sequences are SNHLY and FYNNEI. The CDR3, as DNA: TGTGCCAGCAGTGTTTCCGACAGGGTCTCTGGCTACACCTTC. Translated, it gives CASSVSDRVSGYTF. Variable domain in full (rest from reference TRBV2 and TRBJ1-2): EPEVTQTPSHQVTQMGQEVILRCVPISNHLYFYWYRQILGQKVEFLVSFYNNEISEKSEIFDDQFSVERPDGSNFTLKIRSTKLEDSAMYFCASSVSDRVSGYTFGSGTRLTVV.

The chain carries TRBV11-2 and TRBJ2-2; 9 bases are shared with TRBD2. The germline V gene encodes CDR1 SGHAT and CDR2 FQNNGV. The CDR3 sequence is 14 residues long. The V gene end was trimmed by 5 bases and the J gene end by 8 bases; junction bases not matched to a gene: 6. In nucleotides, the CDR3 is TGTGCCAGCAGCCACGAAGGACTAGCGGGGGAGCTGTTTTTT. It specifies CASSHEGLAGELFF.

The chain links TRBV14 to TRBJ2-3; D may match TRBD1 or TRBD2 (5 bases each). The V end lost 5 bases, the J end lost 8 bases, and 11 bases lay between the germline ends. This CDR3 is 12 amino acids long. Per the germline V gene, CDR1 is SGHDN and CDR2 is FVKESK. In DNA, the CDR3 is TGTGCCAGCAGCTATCCCGGGACTACGCAGTATTTT. Its translation is CASSYPGTTQYF.

Comments on this clone: This could be a read error, since a much larger clone is one nucleotide away. Other DNA sequences from this sample encode an identical CDR3 as well. V is TRBV6-5 and J is TRBJ2-7; 8 positions agree with TRBD1. CDR3 size: 13 residues. Unmatched junction bases numbered 4, after V lost 6 bases and J lost 3 bases. Germline V CDR1 and CDR2: MNHEY, SVGAGI. CDR3 region: CASSSDRGYEQYF. CDR3 nucleotides: TGTGCCAGCAGCTCCGACAGGGGCTACGAGCAGTACTTC.

This rearrangement joins TRBV27 to TRBJ2-2, with 9 bases identical to TRBD1. Trimming removed 3 bases from V and 5 bases from J; junction bases left unmatched: 10. Germline CDR1 and CDR2: MNHEY and SMNVEV (reference sequence). The CDR3 length is 17 residues. This CDR3 is CASSFLRGTGLTGELFF. CDR3 coding DNA: TGTGCCAGCAGTTTTCTGAGAGGGACAGGGCTAACCGGGGAGCTGTTTTTT.

The V gene is TRBV30, the J gene TRBJ2-2; TRBD1 aligns across 9 bases. The CDR3 extends over 13 amino acids. Germline V gene lookup returns CDR1 GTSNPN and CDR2 SVGIG (reference sequence). The ends lost 4 bases at V and 7 bases at J; junction bases unmatched: 4. The CDR3 reads CAWNRGLSGELFF. The DNA for the CDR3 is TGTGCCTGGAACAGGGGGCTTAGCGGGGAGCTGTTTTTT.